The present T cell receptor (beta chain) was sequenced within a study of blood T cell repertoires in COVID-19. As for the study in general: Samples representing acute and convalescent COVID-19 were sourced from the United States, Italy and Spain. The analysed material was cDNA or gDNA that came from T cells, B-cell-depleted T cells, or PBMCs.

Germline CDR1 MNHEY, CDR2 SVGAGI. Losses at the gene ends were 6 bases for V and 7 bases for J; bases not matched to a gene: 7. This CDR3 is 15 amino acids long. Participants classified as exposed had met a COVID-19 case within 2 weeks before study entry. Per the original data handling: Researchers report that nucleated cell counts were estimated from reference gene primer amplification. Only in-frame clones appear in the TCRdb table, and some are missing; sequencing was by immunoSEQ multiplex PCR. Clonal size and the V and J genes are those of that table, whereas D and trimming came from the DNA. This table has approximately 200,000 clones, 75% to 90% appearing once.

Sequencing used PBMCs or T cells enriched from blood (not recorded which). The TCR sequence derives from a woman younger than 45 who had been exposed to COVID-19. This chain uses TRBV6-5 with TRBJ2-1; 12 bases are shared with TRBD2. The CDR3, as DNA: TGTGCCAGCAGCCTCTCACTAGCGGGAGGAAATGAGCAGTTCTTC. Translation gives CASSLSLAGGNEQFF.